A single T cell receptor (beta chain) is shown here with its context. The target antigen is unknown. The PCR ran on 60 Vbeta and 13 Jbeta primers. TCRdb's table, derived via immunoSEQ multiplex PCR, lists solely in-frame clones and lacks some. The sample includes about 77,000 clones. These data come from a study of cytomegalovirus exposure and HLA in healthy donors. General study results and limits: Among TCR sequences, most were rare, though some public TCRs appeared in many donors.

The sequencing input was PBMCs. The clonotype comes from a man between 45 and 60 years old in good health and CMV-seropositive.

For the CDR3, the DNA is TGTGCCACGGGGGGGGCGACCCAAGAGACCCAGTACTTC. This codes for CATGGATQETQYF. J is TRBJ2-5 and V is TRBV6-5; the match to TRBD2 covers 8 bases. The CDR3 covers 13 residues. V dropped 10 bases and J dropped 1; count of bases not matched to a gene: 5. CDR1 MNHEY and CDR2 SVGAGI come from the germline V gene.